The following is a TCR beta chain sequence with its context. The antigen is not known. These data come from a study of cytomegalovirus exposure and HLA in healthy donors. Looking at the study overall: Of the donors genotyped, several hundred in all, 75% to 85% fell in the Caucasian-associated ancestry cluster. Study-wide findings and caveats: Because they were indistinguishable, some V segments, including TRBV6-2 and TRBV6-3, were excluded. Sequencing depth roughly uniform across donors was assumed in presence/absence analyses.

The study sampled nominally healthy donors, though unrecorded immune exposures were likely. The PCR ran on 60 Vbeta and 13 Jbeta primers. Sequencing used immunoSEQ multiplex PCR; TCRdb keeps in-frame clones, though not all of them. The table lists over 200,000 clones. This CDR3 region has 16 residues. CDR1 and CDR2 (germline): SQVTM, ANQGSEA. With V trimmed by 5 bases and J by 0 bases, 9 bases remained unmatched. The origin of this receptor is a young woman in good health and CMV-seropositive. What was sequenced was PBMCs. This chain uses TRBV29-1 with TRBJ1-3, with 8 bases aligning to TRBD1. The CDR3 protein is CSVLKQGGASGNTIYF. As DNA, the CDR3 is TGCAGCGTTCTGAAACAGGGGGGAGCCTCTGGAAACACCATATATTTT.